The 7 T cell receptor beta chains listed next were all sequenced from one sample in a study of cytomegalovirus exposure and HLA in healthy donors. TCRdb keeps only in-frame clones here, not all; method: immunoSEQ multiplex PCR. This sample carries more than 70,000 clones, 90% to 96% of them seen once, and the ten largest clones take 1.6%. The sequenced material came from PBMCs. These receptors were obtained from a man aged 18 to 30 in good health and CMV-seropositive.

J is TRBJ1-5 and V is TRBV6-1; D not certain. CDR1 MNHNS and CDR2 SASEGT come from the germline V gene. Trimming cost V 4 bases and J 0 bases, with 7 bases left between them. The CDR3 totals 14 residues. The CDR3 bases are TGTGCCAGCAGTGTGGGAGATAGCAATCAGCCCCAGCATTTT. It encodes CASSVGDSNQPQHF.

The CDR3, as DNA: TGTGCCAGCACCCCCAGCACTGAAGCTTTCTTT. This translates into CASTPSTEAFF. The chain combines TRBV2 with TRBJ1-1; D unresolved. V dropped 7 bases and J dropped 4 bases, with 7 bases sitting between them. The CDR3 totals 11 residues. Germline values: CDR1 SNHLY, CDR2 FYNNEI.

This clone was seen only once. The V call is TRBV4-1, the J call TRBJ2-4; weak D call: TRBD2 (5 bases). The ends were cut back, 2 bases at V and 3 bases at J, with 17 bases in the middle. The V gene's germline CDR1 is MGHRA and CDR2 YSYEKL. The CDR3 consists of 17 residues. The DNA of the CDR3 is TGCGCCAGCAGCCAATCATTCGGGGATAAGGGCAAAAACATTCAGTACTTC. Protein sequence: CASSQSFGDKGKNIQYF.

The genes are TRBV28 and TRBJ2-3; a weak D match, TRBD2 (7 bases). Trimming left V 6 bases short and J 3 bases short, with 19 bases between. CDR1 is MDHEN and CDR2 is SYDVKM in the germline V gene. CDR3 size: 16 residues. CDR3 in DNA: TGTGCCAGCAGGTCCGGGGCAGGGGAGGGTACAGATACGCAGTATTTT. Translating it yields CASRSGAGEGTDTQYF.

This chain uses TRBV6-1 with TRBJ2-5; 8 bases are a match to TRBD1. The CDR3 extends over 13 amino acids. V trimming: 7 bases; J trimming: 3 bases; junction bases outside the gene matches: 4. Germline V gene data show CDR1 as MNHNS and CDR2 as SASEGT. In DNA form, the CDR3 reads TGTGCCAGCAACCAGGGGGCTGAAGAGACCCAGTACTTC. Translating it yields CASNQGAEETQYF.

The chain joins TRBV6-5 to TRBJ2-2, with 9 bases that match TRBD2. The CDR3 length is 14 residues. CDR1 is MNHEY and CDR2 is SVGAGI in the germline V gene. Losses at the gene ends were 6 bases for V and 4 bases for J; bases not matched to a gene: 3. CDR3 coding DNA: TGTGCCAGCAGACTTAGCGGGAGCACCGGGGAGCTGTTTTTT. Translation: CASRLSGSTGELFF.

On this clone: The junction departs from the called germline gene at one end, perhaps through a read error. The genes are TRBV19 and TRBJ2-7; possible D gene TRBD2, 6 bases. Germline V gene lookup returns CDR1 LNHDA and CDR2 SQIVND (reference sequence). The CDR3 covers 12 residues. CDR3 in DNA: TGTGCCAGTAGTATAGGCGGAGGGTACGTGGACTTC. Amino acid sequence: CASSIGGGYVDF.